The 16 T cell receptor beta chains presented below share a single source sample, sequenced in a study of post-analysis software for immune sequencing data. Study-wide results and limits: With TRBV5-6, TRBV5-1 and TRBV20-1 included, about five TRBV segments were more frequent in patients than in controls.

These receptors' targets are unknown. Libraries were made from TCR beta cDNA, and they carried unique molecular identifiers. From the PCR reads, TCRdb called clonotypes with MiXCR, one entry per CDR3 protein. The sample has around 710,000 distinct CDR3 sequences; 46% are singletons. The sequenced material came from blood. The source of these receptors is a girl between 10 and 17 years old with multiple sclerosis.

Only a few counts were recorded for this clonotype. The chain combines TRBV25-1 with TRBJ2-5, with D perhaps matching TRBD2 (5 bases). CDR1 is MGHDK, CDR2 SYGVNS, per germline. This CDR3 has 14 residues. Trimming pared 8 bases from V and 5 bases from J, leaving 18 bases between. CDR3: CASEGSGRGETQYF. DNA of the CDR3: TGTGCCAGCGAAGGAAGCGGCCGCGGGGAGACCCAGTACTTC.

In DNA form, the CDR3 reads TGTGCCAGCGCACAGGTTCGCGATGAGCAGTTCTTC. Protein: CASAQVRDEQFF. The chain links TRBV27 to TRBJ2-1, with D perhaps matching TRBD1 (5 bases). Trimming cost V 8 bases and J 8 bases, with 13 bases left between them. Germline V gene lookup returns CDR1 MNHEY and CDR2 SMNVEV (reference sequence). This CDR3 spans 12 amino acids.

The DNA of the CDR3 is TGTGCCAGCAGTTACGGCAGCGGGGGAGCACAAGAGACCCAGTACTTC. This encodes CASSYGSGGAQETQYF. The rearrangement uses TRBV6-2 or TRBV6-3 and TRBJ2-5; 8 positions match TRBD2. The CDR3 length is 16 residues. Germline V gene sequence: CDR1 MNHEY, CDR2 SVGEGT. With 2 bases clipped from V and 2 bases from J, the junction kept 7 bases outside the gene matches.

This clonotype was observed a few times. V gene TRBV7-8 combines with J gene TRBJ2-7; 10 bases line up with TRBD1. CDR3 size: 16 residues. J lost 6 bases, V lost 5 bases, and 13 bases had no gene match. Germline CDR1 is SGHVS and CDR2 is FQNEAQ. CDR3 sequence: CASSLRIDRGLGEQYF. CDR3 DNA sequence: TGTGCCAGCAGCCTCCGAATCGACAGGGGGCTGGGCGAGCAGTACTTC.

The chain couples TRBV28 to TRBJ2-5; 10 nucleotides line up with TRBD1. This CDR3 contains 15 residues. Per germline, CDR1 MDHEN and CDR2 SYDVKM. Trimming at V came to 4 bases and at J to 3 bases, leaving 5 bases not matched to a gene. The CDR3 coding sequence is TGTGCCAGCAGTTACGGACAGGGGGGGGAAGAGACCCAGTACTTC. Protein product: CASSYGQGGEETQYF.

The chain recombines TRBV6-2 or TRBV6-3 with TRBJ1-1; possibly TRBD1 for D (5 bases). The length of the CDR3 is 13 residues. CDR1 and CDR2 (germline): MNHEY, SVGEGT. Trimming removed 6 bases from V and 3 bases from J, with 11 bases in between. CDR3 sequence reads: CASRLGQHTEAFF. CDR3 DNA: TGTGCCAGCAGACTTGGACAACACACTGAAGCTTTCTTT.

The chain joins TRBV15 to TRBJ1-2; perhaps TRBD1 as D (5 bases). Trimming cost V 0 bases and J 4 bases, with 15 bases left between them. This CDR3 is 16 amino acids long. Germline CDR1 is LNHNV and CDR2 is YYDKDF (reference sequence). This CDR3 is CATSRDHKGQGYGYTF. The CDR3 bases are TGTGCCACCAGCAGAGATCATAAGGGGCAGGGCTATGGCTACACCTTC.

This sequence joins TRBV14 and TRBJ2-5; D gene unclear. The ends were cut back, 1 base at V and 5 bases at J, with 14 bases in the middle. Germline V CDR1 and CDR2: SGHDN, FVKESK. The CDR3 sequence is 15 residues long. The CDR3 protein is CASSQGLGIAETQYF. For the CDR3, the DNA is TGTGCCAGCAGCCAAGGTTTAGGAATTGCGGAGACCCAGTACTTC. Variable domain in full (rest from reference TRBV14 and TRBJ2-5): EAGVTQFPSHSVIEKGQTVTLRCDPISGHDNLYWYRRVMGKEIKFLLHFVKESKQDESGMPNNRFLAERTGGTYSTLKVQPAELEDSGVYFCASSQGLGIAETQYFGPGTRLLVL.

The chain combines TRBV12-3 or TRBV12-4 with TRBJ2-7; D is unclear. The V end lost 2 bases, the J end lost 2 bases, and 10 bases lay between the germline ends. The CDR3 has 14 residues. The CDR3 DNA reads as TGTGCCAGCAGTTTAAGTCTCGTAACCTACGAGCAGTACTTC. It is translated as CASSLSLVTYEQYF.

V is TRBV7-9 and J is TRBJ2-3; D possibly corresponds to TRBD2 (6 bases). The CDR3 is 15 residues long. V lost 2 bases, J lost 3 bases, and 12 bases lay in between. From germline, CDR1 is SEHNR and CDR2 FQNEAQ (reference sequence). CDR3 in DNA: TGTGCCAGCAGCTTATCGGCCGGGGGTACAGATACGCAGTATTTT. Its translation: CASSLSAGGTDTQYF.

The rearrangement links TRBV10-3 to TRBJ2-4, with D possibly TRBD2 on 5 matching bases. Looked up from germline, CDR1 is ENHRY and CDR2 is SYGVKD. Trimming removed 4 bases at V and 7 bases at J, with 14 bases between. This CDR3 has 14 amino acids. The DNA of the CDR3 is TGTGCCATCAGTGGAGGGAGAGGGCCGAACATTCAGTACTTC. Protein sequence: CAISGGRGPNIQYF.

This clonotype was observed at least ten times. V is TRBV29-1 and J is TRBJ1-2; 7 bases are a match to TRBD1. V lost 3 bases and J lost 6; bases outside the gene matches: 4. This CDR3 spans 12 amino acids. Germline CDR1 is SQVTM and CDR2 is ANQGSEA. The CDR3 loop is CSVEKGANGYTF. The CDR3 coding sequence is TGCAGCGTTGAGAAGGGGGCCAATGGCTACACCTTC. Full variable domain (remainder filled in from reference TRBV29-1 and TRBJ1-2): SAVISQKPSRDICQRGTSLTIQCQVDSQVTMMFWYRQQPGQSLTLIATANQGSEATYESGFVIDKFPISRPNLTFSTLTVSNMSPEDSSIYLCSVEKGANGYTFGSGTRLTVV.

V is TRBV10-3 and J is TRBJ2-7; 8 positions match TRBD1. The CDR3 covers 15 residues. Germline V gene lookup returns CDR1 ENHRY and CDR2 SYGVKD. J gave up 3 bases and V 7 bases, and 11 bases lay outside the gene matches. The CDR3 region is CAITDGQGLFYEQYF. The CDR3 nucleotides read TGTGCCATCACCGACGGACAGGGTTTATTCTACGAGCAGTACTTC.

The V gene is TRBV20-1, the J gene TRBJ2-1, with TRBD2 matching 13 bases. V was pared by 2 bases and J by 6 bases, with 7 bases of the junction left unmatched. Per germline, CDR1 DFQATT and CDR2 SNEGSKA (reference sequence). CDR3 size: 16 residues. This chain's CDR3 is CSARSPGLAGVNEQFF. The CDR3 DNA is TGCAGTGCTAGATCACCCGGACTAGCGGGAGTCAATGAGCAGTTCTTC.

This clonotype has just a few counts. The chain carries TRBV29-1 and TRBJ2-3; 8 bases map to TRBD2. The V gene end was trimmed by 1 base and the J gene end by 3 bases; junction bases not matched to a gene: 9. Germline V gene data show CDR1 as SQVTM and CDR2 as ANQGSEA. This CDR3 spans 16 amino acids. CDR3 protein: CSVEGPEREKTDTQYF. The CDR3 coding sequence is TGCAGCGTTGAAGGACCCGAGCGGGAGAAAACAGATACGCAGTATTTT.

V usage is TRBV7-9 and J usage is TRBJ2-5; D not certain. The CDR3 is 13 amino acids. V shed 0 bases and J shed 5 bases, with 7 bases lying between them. The germline gives CDR1 SEHNR, CDR2 FQNEAQ (reference sequence). CDR3 amino acids: CASSLAAKETQYF. CDR3 DNA: TGTGCCAGCAGCTTAGCGGCGAAGGAGACCCAGTACTTC.